The rows below give T cell receptor beta chains drawn from one sample of a study of blood T cell repertoires in COVID-19. Libraries were prepared by immunoSEQ multiplex PCR; TCRdb keeps only in-frame clonotypes and omits some of them. The repertoire includes approximately 280,000 clones, 85% of them detected once, and 2% to 3% sits in the top ten. Source material: PBMCs or T cells enriched from blood (not recorded which). The receptor source for this set is a woman in her forties or fifties who had recovered from COVID-19. The CDR3 runs from the conserved cysteine through the conserved F or W. Each record gives: J gene, clone size, V gene, D gene, CDR3 DNA, CDR3 protein. A D gene is named only where the DNA matches it firmly. Clone size is given for some rows only: seen once, a few or many times, or a class if the clone is expanded.

j_call: TRBJ2-7
clone_size: -
v_call: TRBV7-3
d_call: -
cdr3_nt: TGTGCCAGCAGCTTAACGGGAGCTTTCTCCTACGAGCAGTACTTC
cdr3_aa: CASSLTGAFSYEQYF

j_call: TRBJ2-4
clone_size: -
v_call: TRBV9
d_call: -
cdr3_nt: TGTGCCAGCAGCCCCCGCCGGGCCAAAAACATTCAGTACTTC
cdr3_aa: CASSPRRAKNIQYF

j_call: TRBJ2-3
clone_size: -
v_call: TRBV5-6
d_call: TRBD1
cdr3_nt: TGTGCCAGTGAAACCTTTAGGACAGGGGTGTACAATACGCAGTATTTT
cdr3_aa: CASETFRTGVYNTQYF

j_call: TRBJ1-2
clone_size: -
v_call: TRBV3-1/TRBV3-2
d_call: -
cdr3_nt: TGTGCCAGCAGCCAATTAAACCGCTACTCGGGGGACTATGGCTACACCTTC
cdr3_aa: CASSQLNRYSGDYGYTF

j_call: TRBJ1-2
clone_size: -
v_call: TRBV30
d_call: -
cdr3_nt: TGTGCCTGGGGACCTAGGTCAGCCCCTGGCTATGGCTACACCTTC
cdr3_aa: CAWGPRSAPGYGYTF

j_call: TRBJ2-2
clone_size: -
v_call: TRBV2
d_call: TRBD2
cdr3_nt: TGTGCCAGCAGGAAGGGACTAGCGGGGGGGCGCGCCGGGGAGCTGTTTTTT
cdr3_aa: CASRKGLAGGRAGELFF

j_call: TRBJ1-4
clone_size: once
v_call: TRBV19
d_call: -
cdr3_nt: TGTGCCAGTAGGAGAACAGGGCTGCGGTCCCTTTCTTGGGAAAAACTGTTTTTT
cdr3_aa: CASRRTGLRSLSWEKLFF

j_call: TRBJ2-5
clone_size: -
v_call: TRBV7-9
d_call: TRBD1
cdr3_nt: TGTGCCAGCAGCCTTAAACAGGGGGTGGAGACCCAGTACTTC
cdr3_aa: CASSLKQGVETQYF

j_call: TRBJ2-1
clone_size: -
v_call: TRBV30
d_call: TRBD2
cdr3_nt: TGTGCCTGTAGCGGGATAAGCTCCTACAATGAGCAGTTCTTC
cdr3_aa: CACSGISSYNEQFF

j_call: TRBJ2-1
clone_size: -
v_call: TRBV9
d_call: TRBD2
cdr3_nt: TGTGCCAGCAGCGTAGGACTAGCGGGGGTAAGCTCCTACAATGAGCAGTTCTTC
cdr3_aa: CASSVGLAGVSSYNEQFF

j_call: TRBJ1-1
clone_size: -
v_call: TRBV30
d_call: -
cdr3_nt: TGTGCCTGGAGTCCTGGGGGGGCGGACCCTGAAGCTTTCTTT
cdr3_aa: CAWSPGGADPEAFF

j_call: TRBJ2-4
clone_size: -
v_call: TRBV30
d_call: -
cdr3_nt: TGTGCCTGGAGTGCGAGGACAGTCCTAGCCAAAAACATTCAGTACTTC
cdr3_aa: CAWSARTVLAKNIQYF

j_call: TRBJ2-2
clone_size: -
v_call: TRBV5-5
d_call: -
cdr3_nt: TGTGCCAGCAGCTTGGGGACACTGAACACCGGGGAGCTGTTTTTT
cdr3_aa: CASSLGTLNTGELFF

j_call: TRBJ2-3
clone_size: -
v_call: TRBV30
d_call: TRBD1
cdr3_nt: TGTGCCTGGAGGCAGACAGGGCCAGATACGCAGTATTTT
cdr3_aa: CAWRQTGPDTQYF

j_call: TRBJ2-1
clone_size: -
v_call: TRBV19
d_call: TRBD1
cdr3_nt: TGTGCCAGTATTCAACAGGGGGCCCCCTACAATGAGCAGTTCTTC
cdr3_aa: CASIQQGAPYNEQFF

j_call: TRBJ1-5
clone_size: few
v_call: TRBV5-1
d_call: -
cdr3_nt: TGCGCCAGCAGCTTCGGGACACGGAGCGATCAGCCCCAGCATTTT
cdr3_aa: CASSFGTRSDQPQHF